This TCR beta chain was recovered during a study of cytomegalovirus exposure and HLA in healthy donors. On this clone itself: Its specificity is unknown.

At sampling all donors were nominally healthy, likely with unrecorded immune exposures. Study-level results: 87-base-pair reads could not separate some V segments, including TRBV6-2 and TRBV6-3. TCR beta sequences reportedly predicted most subjects' HLA-A and HLA-B alleles accurately. By HLA locus, TCR association rates varied in a later analysis, with DRB1 showing the most and HLA-C the fewest.

The V end lost 2 bases, the J end lost 0 bases, and 13 bases lay between the germline ends. There are 16 residues in the CDR3. Germline loops: CDR1 ENHRY, CDR2 SYGVKD. The PCR was carried out with 60 Vbeta primers and 13 Jbeta primers. Using immunoSEQ multiplex PCR, the repertoire was profiled, and TCRdb retains in-frame clones only, with some absent. The table records over 150,000 clones, about four fifths of them present only once. The sample was PBMCs. V is TRBV10-3 and J is TRBJ1-1; D gene uncertain. The origin of this receptor is a man aged 25-45 years in good health and CMV-seropositive. The CDR3 nucleotides are TGTGCCATCAGTGAGCCCTTAGGACTGCTGAACACTGAAGCTTTCTTT. Translation: CAISEPLGLLNTEAFF.